The 23 T cell receptor beta chains listed next were all sequenced from one sample in a study of control samples from healthy donors and cancer patients. Profiled with immunoSEQ multiplex PCR; TCRdb holds only in-frame clones, not every one. Among about 120,000 clones, 88% were seen once, and the ten largest hold around 3.3%. Sequenced sample: blood. The receptors come from a man aged 40-49 years in good health.

V and J are TRBV19 and TRBJ2-2; D is unclear. Between the trimmed V and J ends, which lost 0 bases and 6 bases, there was a span of 11 bases. CDR3 length: 15 amino acids. Per germline, CDR1 LNHDA and CDR2 SQIVND (reference sequence). In nucleotides, the CDR3 is TGTGCCAGTAGTATAGAGGCCAGACGAGCCGGGGAGCTGTTTTTT. It yields the protein CASSIEARRAGELFF.

The chain is built from TRBV3-1 (or the pseudogene TRBV3-2) and TRBJ1-1; D might be TRBD1 (6 bases). The CDR3 is 13 amino acids. Trimming cost V 1 base and J 7 bases, with 10 bases left between them. The germline CDR1 and CDR2 sequences are LGHDT and YNNKEL (reference sequence). Written as DNA, the CDR3 is TGTGCCAGCAGCCAAGCAGGGGTCAATGAAGCTTTCTTT. Its translation is CASSQAGVNEAFF.

This chain links TRBV9 with TRBJ2-2, with TRBD1 matching 11 bases. The CDR3 runs 16 residues. V trimming: 4 bases; J trimming: 7 bases; junction bases outside the gene matches: 9. From germline, CDR1 is SGDLS and CDR2 YYNGEE. The DNA of the CDR3 is TGTGCCAGCAGCCCCCAGACCGGGACAGGGGGCGGGGAGCTGTTTTTT. Translation gives CASSPQTGTGGGELFF.

This chain uses TRBV7-9 with TRBJ1-1; D might be TRBD1 (5 bases). The CDR3 loop spans 15 amino acids. Germline loops: CDR1 SEHNR, CDR2 FQNEAQ (reference sequence). With 5 bases removed from V and 1 base from J, the gap between germline ends came to 14 bases. Here the CDR3 reads CASSPPGQGNTEAFF. Here the CDR3 DNA reads TGTGCCAGCAGCCCCCCCGGTCAGGGGAACACTGAAGCTTTCTTT.

The genes are TRBV5-1 and TRBJ1-1, with D possibly matching TRBD1 (5 bases). The CDR3 consists of 16 residues. V lost 0 bases and J 0 bases, leaving 12 bases between the germline ends. Germline-derived CDR1 and CDR2 are SGHRS and YFSETQ. The chain's CDR3 is CASSLALGQLNTEAFF. CDR3 nucleotides: TGCGCCAGCAGCTTGGCCTTGGGGCAGTTGAACACTGAAGCTTTCTTT.

The chain joins TRBV5-1 to TRBJ2-5, with 7 bases matching TRBD2. The CDR3 is 16 amino acids. CDR1 and CDR2 from the germline V gene are SGHRS and YFSETQ. Trimming cost V 1 base and J 1 base; bases outside gene matches: 7. In DNA, the CDR3 is TGCGCCAGCAGCTTGCCGGGCGGCGGGAGCCAAGAGACCCAGTACTTC. Encoded protein: CASSLPGGGSQETQYF.

V and J are TRBV6-5 and TRBJ2-3, with 13 bases aligning to TRBD2. The CDR3 is 16 amino acids. Trimming took 6 bases from V and 4 from J; bases not matched to a gene: 7. Per germline, CDR1 MNHEY and CDR2 SVGAGI. CDR3 protein: CASRYTSGGAPDTQYF. Written as DNA, the CDR3 is TGTGCCAGCAGGTACACTAGCGGGGGGGCCCCAGATACGCAGTATTTT.

The CDR3 bases are TGCGCCAGCCGACGAAGAGGCTCTGGAAACACCATATATTTT. Translated, it gives CASRRRGSGNTIYF. The chain couples TRBV4-3 to TRBJ1-3; D remains unclear. Germline lookup yields CDR1 LGHNA and CDR2 YSLEER. Deletions cut 8 bases from V and 0 bases from J, with 11 bases between. There are 14 residues in the CDR3.

J is TRBJ2-1 and V is TRBV6-2 or TRBV6-3; D might be TRBD2 (5 bases). Germline values: CDR1 MNHEY, CDR2 SVGEGT. The CDR3 extends over 14 amino acids. The V and J ends lost 5 bases and 3 bases respectively, with 11 bases between them. CDR3 nucleotide sequence: TGTGCCAGCAGTAGGACTGGGAACTACAATGAGCAGTTCTTC. This gives the protein CASSRTGNYNEQFF.

The CDR3 DNA sequence: TGTGCCAGCAGCCAGGGGGGCCTGGGCGCTGAAGCTTTCTTT. Residues: CASSQGGLGAEAFF. The chain links TRBV14 to TRBJ1-1; possibly TRBD1 for D (6 bases). This CDR3 is built from 14 residues. The V end was cut by 3 bases, the J end by 6 bases, with 14 bases between. CDR1 and CDR2 (germline): SGHDN, FVKESK.

The chain recombines TRBV24-1 with TRBJ2-1; the match to TRBD1 covers 7 bases. CDR3 length: 17 amino acids. V shed 9 bases, J shed 3 bases, and the junction held 16 bases outside the gene matches. CDR1 and CDR2 from the germline V gene are KGHDR and SFDVKD. CDR3 sequence reads: CATPTLRDPGGYNEQFF. The CDR3 nucleotides read TGTGCCACCCCGACCCTCCGGGACCCAGGGGGCTACAATGAGCAGTTCTTC.

V gene TRBV19 combines with J gene TRBJ1-2; TRBD1 aligns across 7 bases. Germline V CDR1 and CDR2: LNHDA, SQIVND (reference sequence). CDR3 length: 13 residues. V lost 6 bases and J lost 9; bases outside the gene matches: 10. CDR3 protein: CASSPGDSHRYTF. The CDR3 nucleotides are TGTGCCAGTAGCCCAGGGGACAGCCATCGCTACACCTTC.

The CDR3 DNA follows: TGTGCCAGCAGCCCCTGGACAGGGGATGGTGGCTACACCTTC. Its translation: CASSPWTGDGGYTF. V and J are TRBV5-4 and TRBJ1-2; 9 nucleotides agree with TRBD1. Germline V CDR1 and CDR2: SGHNT, YYREEE (reference sequence). The CDR3 is 14 amino acids. Unmatched junction bases numbered 8, after V lost 4 bases and J lost 7 bases.

The chain carries TRBV2 and TRBJ1-5; D unresolved. The V end was cut by 2 bases, the J end by 0 bases, with 5 bases between. Per the germline V gene, CDR1 is SNHLY and CDR2 is FYNNEI. This CDR3 contains 14 residues. The CDR3 bases are TGTGCCAGCAGTGAACACGTTAGCAATCAGCCCCAGCATTTT. Translated, it gives CASSEHVSNQPQHF.

The rearrangement links TRBV19 to TRBJ2-2; D remains ambiguous. Trimming removed 7 bases from V and 6 bases from J, with 6 bases in between. From germline, CDR1 is LNHDA and CDR2 SQIVND (reference sequence). This CDR3 contains 11 residues. CDR3 loop: CASILSGELFF. CDR3 in DNA: TGTGCCAGTATACTTTCCGGGGAGCTGTTTTTT.

The V and J genes are TRBV18 and TRBJ1-4, with D uncertain. Trimming took 6 bases from V and 5 from J, leaving 10 bases between them. The V gene's germline CDR1 is KGHSH and CDR2 LQKENI. The CDR3 runs 13 residues. The CDR3 DNA is TGTGCCAGCTCCCCCGGGCCGAATGAAAAACTGTTTTTT. Translation gives CASSPGPNEKLFF. Full variable domain (missing parts from reference TRBV18 and TRBJ1-4): NAGVMQNPRHLVRRRGQEARLRCSPMKGHSHVYWYRQLPEEGLKFMVYLQKENIIDESGMPKERFSAEFPKEGPSILRIQQVVRGDSAAYFCASSPGPNEKLFFGSGTQLSVL.

The chain carries TRBV15 and TRBJ2-7; perhaps TRBD2 as D (5 bases). This CDR3 contains 16 residues. Between the trimmed V and J ends, which lost 1 base and 2 bases, there was a span of 15 bases. In germline, CDR1 is LNHNV, CDR2 YYDKDF (reference sequence). The CDR3 reads CATSRGRRLSPYEQYF. The CDR3 coding sequence is TGTGCCACCAGCAGAGGCCGGAGGTTAAGCCCCTACGAGCAGTACTTC. Full variable domain (missing parts from reference TRBV15 and TRBJ2-7): DAMVIQNPRYQVTQFGKPVTLSCSQTLNHNVMYWYQQKSSQAPKLLFHYYDKDFNNEADTPDNFQSRRPNTSFCFLDIRSPGLGDTAMYLCATSRGRRLSPYEQYFGPGTRLTVT.

The V call is TRBV7-8, the J call TRBJ2-2; tentative D call: TRBD1 (5 bases). The CDR3 is made up of 13 amino acids. Germline V lookup: CDR1 SGHVS, CDR2 FQNEAQ. Between the trimmed V and J ends, which lost 2 bases and 6 bases, there was a span of 7 bases. DNA of the CDR3: TGTGCCAGCAGCTTAAAGGGGTCCGGGGAGCTGTTTTTT. Protein sequence: CASSLKGSGELFF.

This clone was recorded only once. The DNA of the CDR3 is TGTGCCAGCTCACCACGGGACAGCACCAATCAGCCCCAGCATTTT. Protein sequence: CASSPRDSTNQPQHF. The V gene is TRBV18, the J gene TRBJ1-5, with TRBD1 identical over 7 bases. The trim removed 1 base at V and 3 bases at J, leaving 3 bases unmatched. CDR3 length: 15 amino acids. Germline CDR1 and CDR2: KGHSH and LQKENI.

The chain employs TRBV4-2 and TRBJ2-1; TRBD2 agrees at 14 bases. Germline CDR1 and CDR2: LGHNA and YNFKEQ. This CDR3 has 17 amino acids. The ends lost 4 bases at V and 5 bases at J; junction bases unmatched: 7. The CDR3 coding sequence is TGTGCCAGCAGCCTCCCAAGACTAGCGGGGGGGAACAATGAGCAGTTCTTC. Residues: CASSLPRLAGGNNEQFF.

The genes are TRBV2 and TRBJ1-6, with D possibly TRBD1 on 5 matching bases. V was pared by 3 bases and J by 9 bases, with 9 bases between. Germline V CDR1 and CDR2: SNHLY, FYNNEI. The CDR3 spans 13 residues. The CDR3 region has the DNA TGTGCCAGCAGTGACAGGGAACGTTCACCCCTCCACTTT. This codes for CASSDRERSPLHF.

The V and J genes are TRBV15 and TRBJ2-1, with D perhaps matching TRBD1 or TRBD2 (6 bases each). Between the trimmed V and J ends, which lost 6 bases and 3 bases, there was a span of 12 bases. Germline V gene sequence: CDR1 LNHNV, CDR2 YYDKDF (reference sequence). The CDR3 is made up of 14 amino acids. CDR3 residues: CATRGGDNYNEQFF. The CDR3 nucleotides are TGTGCCACCAGAGGAGGGGACAACTACAATGAGCAGTTCTTC.

The V call is TRBV5-6, the J call TRBJ2-7, with 8 bases that match TRBD2. This CDR3 is 15 amino acids long. V lost 0 bases, J lost 4 bases, and 6 bases stayed unmatched. From germline, CDR1 is SGHDT and CDR2 YYEEEE. The CDR3 is CASSLVGGAIYEQYF. CDR3 sequence (DNA): TGTGCCAGCAGCTTGGTCGGGGGGGCTATTTACGAGCAGTACTTC. The full variable domain, its missing parts supplied by reference TRBV5-6 and TRBJ2-7, is DAGVTQSPTHLIKTRGQQVTLRCSPKSGHDTVSWYQQALGQGPQFIFQYYEEEERQRGNFPDRFSGHQFPNYSSELNVNALLLGDSALYLCASSLVGGAIYEQYFGPGTRLTVT.